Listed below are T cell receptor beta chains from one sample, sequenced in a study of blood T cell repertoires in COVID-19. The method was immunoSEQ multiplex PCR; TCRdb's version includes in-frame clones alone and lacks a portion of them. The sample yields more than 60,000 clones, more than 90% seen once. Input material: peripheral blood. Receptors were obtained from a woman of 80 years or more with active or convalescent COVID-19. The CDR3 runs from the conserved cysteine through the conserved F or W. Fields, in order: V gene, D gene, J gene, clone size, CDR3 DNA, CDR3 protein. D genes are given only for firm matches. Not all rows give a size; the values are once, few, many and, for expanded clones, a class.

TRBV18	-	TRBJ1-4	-	TGTGCCAGCTCACCACTCCCCACAGGGTGGGGGAATGAAAAACTGTTTTTT	CASSPLPTGWGNEKLFF
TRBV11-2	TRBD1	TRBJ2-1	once	TGTGCCAGCAGCTTATTACGGTATAACAGGGGGCTCTACAATGAGCAGTTCTTC	CASSLLRYNRGLYNEQFF
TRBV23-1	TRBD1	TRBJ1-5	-	TGCGCCAGCAGACCCCGGACAGGGTATAGCAATCAGCCCCAGCATTTT	CASRPRTGYSNQPQHF
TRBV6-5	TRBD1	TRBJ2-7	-	TGTGCCGCGCAGGAACAGGGGTACCCCTACGAGCAGTACTTC	CAAQEQGYPYEQYF
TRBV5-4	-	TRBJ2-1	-	TGTGCCAGCAGCTTGGACGGTGATGCTGAGCAGTTCTTC	CASSLDGDAEQFF
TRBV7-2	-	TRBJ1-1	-	TGTGCCAGCAGCTTGCACAGGGACACTGAAGCTTTCTTT	CASSLHRDTEAFF
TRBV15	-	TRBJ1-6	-	TGTGCCACCAGGGAAACAGGAGAAAATTCACCCCTCCACTTT	CATRETGENSPLHF
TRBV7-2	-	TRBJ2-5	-	TGTGCCAGCAGCTTAGGAGGCAGCTACCAAGAGACCCAGTACTTC	CASSLGGSYQETQYF
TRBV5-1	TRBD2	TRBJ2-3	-	TGCGCCAGCAGCTCGAGCGGGGGCCCCACAGATACGCAGTATTTT	CASSSSGGPTDTQYF
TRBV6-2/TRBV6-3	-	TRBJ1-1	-	TGTGCCAGCAGTTACGGGGCCGGTACTGAAGCTTTCTTT	CASSYGAGTEAFF
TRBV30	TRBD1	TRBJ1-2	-	TGTGCCTGGAGTGTTGGGACAGGGCTCTATGGCTACACCTTC	CAWSVGTGLYGYTF
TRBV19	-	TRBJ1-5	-	TGTGCCAGTCGACAGGTAGTTAACAGCAATCAGCCCCAGCATTTT	CASRQVVNSNQPQHF
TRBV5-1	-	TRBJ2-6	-	TGCGCCAGCAGCTCTTCGACACAGCTTAACTCTGGGGCCAACGTCCTGACTTTC	CASSSSTQLNSGANVLTF
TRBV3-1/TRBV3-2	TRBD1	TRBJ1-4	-	TGTGCCAGCAGCCGAACAGGGGGTACTAATGAAAAACTGTTTTTT	CASSRTGGTNEKLFF
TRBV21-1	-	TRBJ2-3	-	TGTGCCAGCAGCAAGGGACAGGGGCAGGATACGCAGTATTTT	CASSKGQGQDTQYF
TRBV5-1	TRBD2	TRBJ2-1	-	TGCGCCAGCAGTCAAGGTCTTGGGAGGGATGAGCAGTTCTTC	CASSQGLGRDEQFF
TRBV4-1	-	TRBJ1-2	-	TGCGCCAGCAGCCAAGATCGAGGCTATGGCTACACCTTC	CASSQDRGYGYTF
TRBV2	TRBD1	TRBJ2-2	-	TGTGCCAGCAGTTTGACAGGGGTGAACACCGGGGAGCTGTTTTTT	CASSLTGVNTGELFF
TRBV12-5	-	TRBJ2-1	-	TGTGCTAGTGGTTTGGGGGGTGGAGGGAACTACAATGAGCAGTTCTTC	CASGLGGGGNYNEQFF
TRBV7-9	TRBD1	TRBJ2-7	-	TGTGCCAGCAGCTTGGACAGGGAGTGGAGCGAGCAGTACTTC	CASSLDREWSEQYF
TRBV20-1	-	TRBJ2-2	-	TGCAGTGCTAGTCGAGGGGGGGCTAGGACCGGGGAGCTGTTTTTT	CSASRGGARTGELFF
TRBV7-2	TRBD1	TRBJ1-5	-	TGTGCCAGCAGCAGTAACGCTGGACAGGCCCTTTCGCCCCAGCATTTT	CASSSNAGQALSPQHF
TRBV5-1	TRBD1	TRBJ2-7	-	TGCGCCAGCAGCTTGAAGGGGACAGGGCGTTCGAGCTCCTACGAGCAGTACTTC	CASSLKGTGRSSSYEQYF
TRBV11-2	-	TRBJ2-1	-	TGTGCCAGCAGCTTTCTCCCGAGAGGGGAGCAGTTCTTC	CASSFLPRGEQFF
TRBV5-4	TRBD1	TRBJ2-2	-	TGTGCCAGCAGCTTGGCTATCGGGACAGGGGATGGCGGGGAGCTGTTTTTT	CASSLAIGTGDGGELFF
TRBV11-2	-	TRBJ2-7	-	TGTGCCAGCAGCCCCCTCGGGGGTCCTTCCTACGAGCAGTACTTC	CASSPLGGPSYEQYF
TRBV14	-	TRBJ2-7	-	TGTGCCAGCAGTTCTTCCTACGAGCAGTACTTC	CASSSSYEQYF
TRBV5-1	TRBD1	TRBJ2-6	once	TGCGCCAGCAGCTTGGTTGGGACAGGGGTCTTTTCTGGGGCCAACGTCCTGACTTTC	CASSLVGTGVFSGANVLTF
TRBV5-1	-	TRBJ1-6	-	TGCGCCAGCAGCCCCGAGGCCTATAATTCACCCCTCCACTTT	CASSPEAYNSPLHF
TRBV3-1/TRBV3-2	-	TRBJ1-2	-	TGTGCCAGCAGCCAATTTACGCAGGGCGGGAACACCTTC	CASSQFTQGGNTF
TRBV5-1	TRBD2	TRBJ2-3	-	TGCGCCAGCAGCCTGGGACTAGCGGGGGCCGCAGATACGCAGTATTTT	CASSLGLAGAADTQYF
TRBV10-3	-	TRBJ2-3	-	TGTGCCATCAGGGAACAGGGTGCAAAAGATACGCAGTATTTT	CAIREQGAKDTQYF
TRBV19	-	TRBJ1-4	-	TGTGCCAGTAGTCCACGGACAGCCAGTAATGAAAAACTGTTTTTT	CASSPRTASNEKLFF
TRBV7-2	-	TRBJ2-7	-	TGTGCCAGCAGCTTAAGTGGCCACAACAGCCCCTCCTACGAGCAGTACTTC	CASSLSGHNSPSYEQYF
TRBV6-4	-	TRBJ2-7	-	TGTGCCAGCAGGCCTACGACAGGCTCCTACGAGCAGTACTTC	CASRPTTGSYEQYF
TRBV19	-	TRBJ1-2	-	TGTGCCAGTAGTCCCCGTAGCAGGGCCCATGGCTACACCTTC	CASSPRSRAHGYTF
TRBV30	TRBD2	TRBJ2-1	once	TGTGCCTGGAGTGTACCTAGCGGGGGGTCCCTAGAGCAGTTCTTC	CAWSVPSGGSLEQFF
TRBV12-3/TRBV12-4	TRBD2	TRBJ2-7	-	TGTGCCAGCAGTCGGGGGGGTTACGAGCAGTACTTC	CASSRGGYEQYF
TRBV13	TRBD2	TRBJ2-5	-	TGTGCCAGCAGTCCGGGACTAGCGGGGGAGGGAGAGACCCAGTACTTC	CASSPGLAGEGETQYF
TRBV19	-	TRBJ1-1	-	TGTGCCAGTACCTTGTCCTTGAACACTGAAGCTTTCTTT	CASTLSLNTEAFF
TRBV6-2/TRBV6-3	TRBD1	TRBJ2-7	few	TGTGCCAGCAGTTCCTACACCGGGACAGGGAACTACGAGCAGTACTTC	CASSSYTGTGNYEQYF
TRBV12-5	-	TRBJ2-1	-	TGTGCTAGTGGCCAGGACAGCGAGCAGTTCTTC	CASGQDSEQFF
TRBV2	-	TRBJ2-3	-	TGTGCCAGCAGTAGCCCCTTCACCAACACAGATACGCAGTATTTT	CASSSPFTNTDTQYF
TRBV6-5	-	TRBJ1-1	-	TGTGCCAGCATCCGAGCCCAGGGGAACACTGAAGCTTTCTTT	CASIRAQGNTEAFF
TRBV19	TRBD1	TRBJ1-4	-	TGTGCCAGTCAGGACAGGGGTAATGAAAAACTGTTTTTT	CASQDRGNEKLFF
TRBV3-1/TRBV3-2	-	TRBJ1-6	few	TGTGCCAGCAGCCAACAGGGTGATAATTCACCCCTCCACTTT	CASSQQGDNSPLHF
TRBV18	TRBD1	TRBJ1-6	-	TGTGCCAGCTCACCGGACAGGGGACCCATGGCTTCACCCCTCCACTTT	CASSPDRGPMASPLHF
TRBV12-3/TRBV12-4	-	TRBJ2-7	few	TGTGCCAGCAGAAAACCAGGGGAACACGAGCAGTACTTC	CASRKPGEHEQYF
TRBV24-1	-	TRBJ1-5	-	TGTGCCACCAGTGATGGGGGCGTTAGCAATCAGCCCCAGCATTTT	CATSDGGVSNQPQHF
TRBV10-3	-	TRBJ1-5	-	TGTGCCACCCAGTGGACAAGTACCGATCAGCCCCAGCATTTT	CATQWTSTDQPQHF
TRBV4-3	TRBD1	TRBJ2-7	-	TGCGCCAGCAGCCAAGAAGGCACCGGGACAGTGAATAGGGAGCAGTACTTC	CASSQEGTGTVNREQYF
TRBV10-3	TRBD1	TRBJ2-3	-	TGTGCCATCAGTGAGTCCCGGGACAGGGCGGGAGATACGCAGTATTTT	CAISESRDRAGDTQYF
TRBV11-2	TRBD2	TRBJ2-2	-	TGTGCCAGCAGCATTGGCGGGGGGGCCAACACCGGGGAGCTGTTTTTT	CASSIGGGANTGELFF
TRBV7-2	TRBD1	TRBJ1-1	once	TGTGCCAGCAGCAGTCGACAGGGGAGGGGCACTGAAGCTTTCTTT	CASSSRQGRGTEAFF